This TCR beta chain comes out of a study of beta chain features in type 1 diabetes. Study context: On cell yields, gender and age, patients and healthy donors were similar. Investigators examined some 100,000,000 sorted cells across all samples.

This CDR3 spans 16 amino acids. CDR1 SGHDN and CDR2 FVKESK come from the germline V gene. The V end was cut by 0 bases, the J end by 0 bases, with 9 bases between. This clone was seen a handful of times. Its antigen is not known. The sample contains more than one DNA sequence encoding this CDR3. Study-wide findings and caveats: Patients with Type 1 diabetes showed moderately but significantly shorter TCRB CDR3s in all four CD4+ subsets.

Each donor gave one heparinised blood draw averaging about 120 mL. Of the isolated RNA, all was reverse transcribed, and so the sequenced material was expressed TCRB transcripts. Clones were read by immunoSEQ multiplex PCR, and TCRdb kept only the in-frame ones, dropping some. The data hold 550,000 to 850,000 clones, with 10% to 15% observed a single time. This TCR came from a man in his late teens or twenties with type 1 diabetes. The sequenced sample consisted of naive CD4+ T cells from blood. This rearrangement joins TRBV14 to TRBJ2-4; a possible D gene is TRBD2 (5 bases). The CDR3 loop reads CASSQDRGLAKNIQYF. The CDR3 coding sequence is TGTGCCAGCAGCCAAGATCGAGGGCTAGCCAAAAACATTCAGTACTTC.